These T cell receptor beta chains were read from a single sample in a study of T cells in Graves' hyperthyroidism and ophthalmopathy. One entry per CDR3 protein, called by TCRdb with MiXCR from the multiplex PCR reads. Of about 760,000 distinct CDR3 sequences in the sample, under 45% were seen once. Sequences were obtained from blood. The receptors were sampled from a woman aged 40 to 55 with Graves' hyperthyroidism. Each CDR3 is given with its conserved first and last residue. The D gene is left open where the match is weak. Clone size appears in some rows only: once, few, many, or a class for an expanded clone.

V: TRBV20-1; J: TRBJ1-1; D: .; size: many; DNA: TGCAGTGCTAGTAAACAGAACACTGAAGCTTTCTTT; CDR3: CSASKQNTEAFF
V: TRBV28; J: TRBJ1-5; D: .; size: .; DNA: TGTGCCAGCAGTTTACTCCCTGGTCAGCCCCAGCATTTT; CDR3: CASSLLPGQPQHF
V: TRBV20-1; J: TRBJ1-4; D: TRBD1; size: many; DNA: TGCAGTGCTAGTGACAGGGGGCAAGAAAAACTGTTTTTT; CDR3: CSASDRGQEKLFF
V: TRBV7-9; J: TRBJ1-2; D: TRBD1; size: .; DNA: TGCGCCAGCAGCCAAGGAGGGACAGGGAACGGCTACACCTTC; CDR3: CASSQGGTGNGYTF
V: TRBV7-2; J: TRBJ2-7; D: TRBD1; size: .; DNA: TGTGCCAGCAGCCACCGGGACAGGGATCCCGAGCAGTACTTC; CDR3: CASSHRDRDPEQYF
V: TRBV4-1; J: TRBJ2-5; D: TRBD1; size: few; DNA: TGCGCCAGCAGCCAAGTTTTGCGGACAGGGGAAGAGACCCAGTACTTC; CDR3: CASSQVLRTGEETQYF
V: TRBV11-3; J: TRBJ2-5; D: .; size: few; DNA: TGTGCCAGCAGCTCGTACCGACAGCAAGAGACCCAGTACTTC; CDR3: CASSSYRQQETQYF
V: TRBV19; J: TRBJ1-5; D: .; size: many; DNA: TGTGCCAGTAGTATCGTCTCGGCAGGCTATAGCAATCAGCCCCAGCATTTT; CDR3: CASSIVSAGYSNQPQHF
V: TRBV20-1; J: TRBJ2-6; D: TRBD1; size: many; DNA: TGCAGTGTGGGACAGTTTTCCTCTGGGGCCAACGTCCTGACTTTC; CDR3: CSVGQFSSGANVLTF
V: TRBV19; J: TRBJ2-5; D: TRBD1; size: .; DNA: TGTGCCAGTACCCTGACAGGGGGCGGAGAGACCCAGTACTTC; CDR3: CASTLTGGGETQYF
V: TRBV6-5; J: TRBJ2-5; D: .; size: .; DNA: TGTGCCAGCAGTTCGTCGGGGTCAGAGACCCAGTACTTC; CDR3: CASSSSGSETQYF
V: TRBV9; J: TRBJ1-4; D: .; size: .; DNA: TGTGCCAGCAGCGTAGTACCGCAGGGGTATGGAAAACTGTTTTTT; CDR3: CASSVVPQGYGKLFF
V: TRBV10-3; J: TRBJ2-6; D: .; size: many; DNA: TGTGCCAGCAGTGCAACAGTCTCTGGGGCCAACGTCCTGACTTTC; CDR3: CASSATVSGANVLTF
V: TRBV5-1; J: TRBJ1-1; D: .; size: .; DNA: TGCGCCAGCAGCTTGTTTTATGGGATGGATGAAGCTTTCTTT; CDR3: CASSLFYGMDEAFF
V: TRBV5-1; J: TRBJ1-4; D: TRBD1; size: .; DNA: TGCGCCAGCAGCTTGGTCCAGGGGGCAGGGAATGAAAAACTGTTTTTT; CDR3: CASSLVQGAGNEKLFF
V: TRBV29-1; J: TRBJ1-2; D: TRBD1; size: many; DNA: TGCAGCGCCGAGGAACAGGGGGGATTCGGCTACACCTTC; CDR3: CSAEEQGGFGYTF
V: TRBV25-1; J: TRBJ1-1; D: .; size: many; DNA: TGTGCCAGCAATCGTCAGGAATCTGAAGCTTTCTTT; CDR3: CASNRQESEAFF
V: TRBV7-2; J: TRBJ1-1; D: .; size: .; DNA: TGTGCCAGCAGCTACGACTGGGCAGCTATGAACACTGAAGCTTTCTTT; CDR3: CASSYDWAAMNTEAFF
V: TRBV18; J: TRBJ1-1; D: TRBD1; size: .; DNA: TGTGCCAGCTCACCTCCGGGACAGGCTATGAACACTGAAGCTTTCTTT; CDR3: CASSPPGQAMNTEAFF
V: TRBV4-3; J: TRBJ2-7; D: .; size: many; DNA: TGCGCCAGCAATCTCCCGGGGTACTACGAGCAGTACTTC; CDR3: CASNLPGYYEQYF
V: TRBV6-5; J: TRBJ1-4; D: .; size: .; DNA: TGTGCCAGCAGTTTCAGAACGAATGAAAAACTGTTTTTT; CDR3: CASSFRTNEKLFF
V: TRBV29-1; J: TRBJ1-2; D: .; size: .; DNA: TGCAGCGGAGAGCGGGGGAACTATGGCTACACCTTC; CDR3: CSGERGNYGYTF
V: TRBV4-1; J: TRBJ2-5; D: TRBD2; size: .; DNA: TGCACCAGCAGCCAAGTCAATATGAGACTAGCGTCACAAGAGACCCAGTACTTC; CDR3: CTSSQVNMRLASQETQYF
V: TRBV2; J: TRBJ1-1; D: .; size: many; DNA: TGTGCCAACCACATGAACACTGAAGCTTTCTTT; CDR3: CANHMNTEAFF
V: TRBV14; J: TRBJ2-7; D: .; size: .; DNA: TGTGCCAGCAGCCAAGTATCGGGTAGGGGATCGTCCTACGAGCAGTACTTC; CDR3: CASSQVSGRGSSYEQYF
V: TRBV25-1; J: TRBJ2-5; D: TRBD2; size: .; DNA: TGTGCCAGCACCCAAGCGGGGGGGCTCCGAGAGACCCAGTACTTC; CDR3: CASTQAGGLRETQYF
V: TRBV7-9; J: TRBJ2-5; D: .; size: many; DNA: TGTGCCAGCAGCTTAGCACCGGCCGGTGAGGAGACCCAGTACTTC; CDR3: CASSLAPAGEETQYF
V: TRBV5-6; J: TRBJ1-6; D: .; size: .; DNA: TGTGCCAGCACCTGGTCCTATAATTCACCCCTCCACTTT; CDR3: CASTWSYNSPLHF
V: TRBV7-9; J: TRBJ1-3; D: .; size: .; DNA: TGTGCCAGCAGCTTAATCGGGACGGCGTTAGGAGCCCGTACCTCTGGAAACACCATATATTTT; CDR3: CASSLIGTALGARTSGNTIYF
V: TRBV6-2/TRBV6-3; J: TRBJ1-6; D: .; size: few; DNA: TGTGCCAGCAGTTACGCGCAGGGTATCCTAGAGAATTCACCCCTCCACTTT; CDR3: CASSYAQGILENSPLHF
V: TRBV4-1; J: TRBJ2-7; D: .; size: .; DNA: TGCGCCAGCAGCCAACCTCGAGCGGCCTACCACTACGAGCAGTACTTC; CDR3: CASSQPRAAYHYEQYF
V: TRBV14; J: TRBJ2-7; D: .; size: many; DNA: TGTGCCAGCAGCCAACACCTGAGCTACGAGCAGTACTTC; CDR3: CASSQHLSYEQYF
V: TRBV11-2; J: TRBJ2-5; D: TRBD1; size: many; DNA: TGTGCCAGCAGCCCCAGAAGGGGGCGAGGAGGAGAGACCCAGTACTTC; CDR3: CASSPRRGRGGETQYF
V: TRBV12-3/TRBV12-4; J: TRBJ1-5; D: .; size: .; DNA: TGTGCCAGCAGTTTAATCCCGTCGACGGATGGGGTTCAGCCCCAGCATTTT; CDR3: CASSLIPSTDGVQPQHF
V: TRBV6-2/TRBV6-3; J: TRBJ2-7; D: TRBD2; size: .; DNA: TGTGCCAGCTTAGCGGGGGGGCGGACCACCCTAGCGGATCGACCCTACGAGCAGTACTTC; CDR3: CASLAGGRTTLADRPYEQYF
V: TRBV7-2; J: TRBJ1-2; D: TRBD1; size: .; DNA: TGTGCCAGCAGCTTTGGCAGGGGGCGCGGCTACACCTTC; CDR3: CASSFGRGRGYTF
V: TRBV10-3; J: TRBJ2-7; D: TRBD1; size: many; DNA: TGTGCCATCAGCCCCGGACAGGGGGCTACCTACGAGCAGTACTTC; CDR3: CAISPGQGATYEQYF
V: TRBV10-3; J: TRBJ1-3; D: TRBD1; size: .; DNA: TGTGCCATCAGTGAGAAAGTGGACAGGTCCGAACCTGGAAACACCATATATTTT; CDR3: CAISEKVDRSEPGNTIYF
V: TRBV27; J: TRBJ2-7; D: TRBD1; size: .; DNA: TGTGCCAGCAGCCGGGACAGACCAATCTACGAGCAGTACTTC; CDR3: CASSRDRPIYEQYF
V: TRBV7-8; J: TRBJ2-7; D: TRBD1; size: .; DNA: TGTGCCAGCAGCGCCCACCTGACAGGGCCACCCTACGAGCAGTACTTC; CDR3: CASSAHLTGPPYEQYF
V: TRBV7-8; J: TRBJ2-5; D: TRBD1; size: many; DNA: TGTGCCTCCCGGACAGGGGGCTCAGAGACCCAGTACTTC; CDR3: CASRTGGSETQYF
V: TRBV4-3; J: TRBJ2-5; D: TRBD2; size: .; DNA: TGCGCCGGCAGCCAAGATCCGGTTCTAGCGGGAGGGGGGCAAGAGACCCAGTACTTC; CDR3: CAGSQDPVLAGGGQETQYF
V: TRBV6-5; J: TRBJ2-7; D: TRBD2; size: few; DNA: TGTGCCAGCAGTTACCGATGGCGGGGGGGCCTCTACGAGCAGTACTTC; CDR3: CASSYRWRGGLYEQYF